One and the same sample provided the 12 T cell receptor beta chains below, sequenced in a study of immune heterogeneity within non-small cell lung tumors. Samples each supplied 600 ng of bulk tumor genomic DNA as template. Biopsy collection occurred during surgery, with several far-apart biopsies per primary tumor. Undergoing curative surgery were patients whose non-small cell lung cancer was untreated and newly diagnosed. Multiplex PCR employing 32 V and 13 J primers generated amplicons of the TCR beta CDR3. Using its own MiXCR run on the multiplex PCR reads, TCRdb lists one record per CDR3 protein. The sample carries roughly 6,500 distinct CDR3 sequences, around 20% recorded once. Material for sequencing was lung tumor tissue. Receptors originate from a female donor with non-small cell lung cancer.

This clonotype counts as medium-sized. This sequence joins TRBV24-1 and TRBJ2-7; tentative D call: TRBD2 (5 bases). V was cut by 6 bases and J by 0 bases, with 8 bases left in between. The CDR3 is 13 residues long. Germline CDR1 reads KGHDR; CDR2 reads SFDVKD. The CDR3: CATSTGGSYEQYF. Here the CDR3 DNA reads TGTGCCACCAGTACCGGAGGCTCCTACGAGCAGTACTTC.

This clonotype turned up a few times. V and J are TRBV5-4 and TRBJ1-2; 11 bases map to TRBD1. CDR3 length: 15 amino acids. Per germline, CDR1 SGHNT and CDR2 YYREEE (reference sequence). Trimming took 4 bases from V and 4 from J; bases not matched to a gene: 6. The CDR3 spells CASSPHGTGGYGYTF. In nucleotides, the CDR3 is TGTGCCAGCAGCCCCCACGGGACAGGGGGCTATGGCTACACCTTC.

Comment on this clonotype: Just one base apart from a much larger clone, this may be a read error. The chain carries TRBV15 and TRBJ2-7, with D perhaps matching TRBD2 (5 bases). Germline CDR1 reads LNHNV; CDR2 reads YYDKDF (reference sequence). Trimming cost V 6 bases and J 2 bases, with 14 bases left between them. The length of the CDR3 is 14 residues. The CDR3 nucleotides read TGTGCCACCAGGGCAGTCACGGGGACCTACGAGCAGTACTTC. Protein sequence: CATRAVTGTYEQYF.

This chain uses TRBV19 with TRBJ1-5, with D unclear. This CDR3 has 15 residues. V lost 6 bases and J lost 0, with 12 bases in between. The germline V gene encodes CDR1 LNHDA and CDR2 SQIVND (reference sequence). The CDR3 DNA follows: TGTGCCAGTAGCGGTATGTCTTCTAGCAATCAGCCCCAGCATTTT. Translation: CASSGMSSSNQPQHF.

The chain carries TRBV28 and TRBJ2-7; 8 nucleotides align to TRBD2. V gave up 5 bases and J gave up 2 bases; unmatched junction bases: 8. CDR1 is MDHEN, CDR2 SYDVKM, per germline. The CDR3 covers 15 residues. CDR3 region: CASSPGLAGTYEQYF. In DNA, the CDR3 is TGTGCCAGCAGTCCGGGCCTAGCGGGTACCTACGAGCAGTACTTC.

With respect to this clonotype: This may be a read error, as it is one base from a much larger clone. The chain is built from TRBV3-1 and TRBJ2-7; TRBD2 agrees at 10 bases. The CDR3 sequence is 16 residues long. In germline, CDR1 is LGHDT, CDR2 YNNKEL (reference sequence). After removal of 8 bases from V and 0 bases from J, the junction contained 10 bases not matched to a gene. This CDR3 is CASGPGLATSSYEQYF. Here the CDR3 DNA reads TGTGCCAGCGGCCCGGGACTAGCGACCAGCTCCTACGAGCAGTACTTC.

This clonotype ranks as medium-sized. The chain uses TRBV20-1 and TRBJ2-7, with 13 positions matching TRBD2. The CDR3 runs 13 residues. Trimming took 7 bases from V and 2 from J; bases not matched to a gene: 2. Germline V lookup: CDR1 DFQATT, CDR2 SNEGSKA (reference sequence). The CDR3 protein is CSGGLAGPYEQYF. The CDR3 DNA reads as TGCAGTGGGGGACTAGCGGGGCCCTACGAGCAGTACTTC.

The rearrangement joins TRBV4-1 to TRBJ1-1; D remains unclear. V was cut by 3 bases and J by 0 bases, with 17 bases left in between. Germline CDR1 is MGHRA and CDR2 is YSYEKL. This CDR3 region has 17 residues. The CDR3 here is CASSHSPGNTLNTEAFF. CDR3 bases: TGCGCCAGCAGCCATTCCCCCGGGAATACACTGAACACTGAAGCTTTCTTT.

This clonotype is categorized as medium-sized (0.01 to 0.1%). The chain uses TRBV30 and TRBJ1-4; D remains ambiguous. V was shortened by 2 bases and J by 5 bases, with 9 bases between the two germline ends. In germline, CDR1 is GTSNPN, CDR2 SVGIG (reference sequence). The CDR3 sequence is 13 residues long. The CDR3 region is CAWSPGPNEKLFF. CDR3 sequence (DNA): TGTGCCTGGAGTCCGGGCCCGAATGAAAAACTGTTTTTT.

Comments on this clonotype: A junction boundary mismatches the germline segment, possibly from a read error. The CDR3 protein is CASIYLREADEQFF. DNA for the CDR3: TGTGCCAGCATTTACCTCCGGGAGGCGGATGAGCAGTTCTTC. This chain uses TRBV6-5 with TRBJ2-3, with TRBD2 identical over 7 bases. The DNA end is a closer match to TRBJ2-1, so the J assignment may be wrong. Germline V gene lookup returns CDR1 MNHEY and CDR2 SVGAGI. There are 14 residues in the CDR3.

V gene TRBV14 combines with J gene TRBJ2-7; D perhaps matches TRBD2 (6 bases). The CDR3 is 14 residues long. Germline V lookup: CDR1 SGHDN, CDR2 FVKESK. CDR3 nucleotide sequence: TGTTTCAGCAGCCGGGACTCTCGACGGTGGGAGCAGTACTTC. Translation: CFSSRDSRRWEQYF. Using reference TRBV14 and TRBJ2-7 for the parts outside the CDR3, the full variable domain is EAGVTQFPSHSVIEKGQTVTLRCDPISGHDNLYWYRRVMGKEIKFLLHFVKESKQDESGMPNNRFLAERTGGTYSTLKVQPAELEDSGVYFCFSSRDSRRWEQYFGPGTRLTVT.

On this clonotype itself: This may be a read error, as it is one base from a much larger clone. The CDR3 does not end in the conserved phenylalanine or tryptophan, so this is likely a read error. V gene TRBV7-3 combines with J gene TRBJ1-2; TRBD1 aligns across 12 bases. Trimming took 5 bases from V and 8 from J; bases not matched to a gene: 6. The germline CDR1 and CDR2 sequences are SGHTA and FQGTGA. This CDR3 is 14 amino acids long. The CDR3 nucleotides read TGTGCCAGCAGCGCGGGACAGGGGGCCCCCGGCTACACCCTC. Amino acid sequence: CASSAGQGAPGYTL.